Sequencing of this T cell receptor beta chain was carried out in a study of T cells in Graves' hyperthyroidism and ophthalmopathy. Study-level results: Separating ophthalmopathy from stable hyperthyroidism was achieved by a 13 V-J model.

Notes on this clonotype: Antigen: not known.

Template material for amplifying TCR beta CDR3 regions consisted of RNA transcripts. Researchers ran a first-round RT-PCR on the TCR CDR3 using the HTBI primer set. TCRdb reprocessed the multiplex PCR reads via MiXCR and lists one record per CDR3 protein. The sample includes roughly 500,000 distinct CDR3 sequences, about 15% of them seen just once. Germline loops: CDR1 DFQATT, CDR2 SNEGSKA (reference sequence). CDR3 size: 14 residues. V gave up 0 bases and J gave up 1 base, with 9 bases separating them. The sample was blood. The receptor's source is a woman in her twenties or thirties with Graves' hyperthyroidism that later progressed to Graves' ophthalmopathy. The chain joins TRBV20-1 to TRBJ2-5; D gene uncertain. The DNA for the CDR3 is TGCAGTGCTAGAGATTTTGGTACCCAAGAGACCCAGTACTTC. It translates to CSARDFGTQETQYF.